This T cell receptor beta chain was sequenced during a study of T cell changes during pregnancy in multiple sclerosis. The method was immunoSEQ multiplex PCR; TCRdb's version includes in-frame clones alone and lacks a portion of them. The sample has 15,000 or so clones; approximately 86% are singletons. Germline loops: CDR1 MNHEY, CDR2 SMNVEV (reference sequence). The CDR3 sequence is 16 residues long. J was trimmed by 6 bases and V by 5 bases; bases with no gene match: 9. The clonotype was recovered from a female donor with multiple sclerosis, enrolled in a pregnancy study. The gene calls are TRBV27 and TRBJ2-2; 10 bases align to TRBD1. The sequences come from CD8+ T cells from peripheral blood mononuclear cells, collected in the first trimester of pregnancy. CDR3 region: CASSGGTGVAAGELFF. Here the CDR3 DNA reads TGTGCCAGCAGTGGAGGGACAGGGGTGGCCGCCGGGGAGCTGTTTTTT.